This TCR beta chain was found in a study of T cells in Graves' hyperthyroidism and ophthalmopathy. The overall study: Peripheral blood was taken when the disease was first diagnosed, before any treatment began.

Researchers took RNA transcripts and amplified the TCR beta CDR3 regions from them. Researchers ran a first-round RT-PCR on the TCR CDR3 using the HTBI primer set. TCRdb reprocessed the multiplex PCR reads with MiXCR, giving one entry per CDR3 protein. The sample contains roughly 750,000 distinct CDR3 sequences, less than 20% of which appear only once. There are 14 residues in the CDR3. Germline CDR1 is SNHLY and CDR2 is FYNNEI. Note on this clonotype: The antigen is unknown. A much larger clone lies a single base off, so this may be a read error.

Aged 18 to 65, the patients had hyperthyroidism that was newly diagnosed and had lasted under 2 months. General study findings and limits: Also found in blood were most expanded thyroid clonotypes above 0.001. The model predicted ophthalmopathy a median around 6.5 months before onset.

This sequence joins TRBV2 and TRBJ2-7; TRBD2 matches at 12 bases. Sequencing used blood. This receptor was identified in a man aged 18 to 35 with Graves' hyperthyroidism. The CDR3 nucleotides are TGTGCCAGCAGGGGACTAGCGGGTTCCTGCGAGCAGTACTTC. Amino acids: CASRGLAGSCEQYF.